The 21 T cell receptor beta chains below all came from one sample that was sequenced in a study of Graves' ophthalmopathy and Graves' hyperthyroidism. RNA transcripts were the template, and TCR beta CDR3 regions were amplified from them. A first-round RT-PCR used HTBI primers, followed by a second-round multiplex PCR. One entry per CDR3 protein, called by TCRdb with MiXCR from the multiplex PCR reads. This sample yields roughly 220,000 distinct CDR3 sequences, of which around 42% are seen a single time; approximately 44% belongs to the top ten. Sequenced material: peripheral blood. These receptors were collected from an adult man with Graves' ophthalmopathy.

In the case of this clonotype: A read error may explain this, as a much larger clone is one base away. The chain joins TRBV20-1 to TRBJ1-2; D is undetermined. CDR1 is DFQATT, CDR2 SNEGSKA, per germline (reference sequence). V was trimmed by 7 bases and J by 4 bases, leaving 10 bases between them. The CDR3 is made up of 11 amino acids. The CDR3 protein is CSGTIAYGYTF. CDR3 sequence (DNA): TGCAGTGGTACGATAGCCTATGGCTACACCTTC.

The chain has TRBV12-3 or TRBV12-4 and TRBJ1-2, with D maybe TRBD1 (5 bases). V was clipped by 6 bases and J by 5 bases, with 13 bases between them. This CDR3 spans 13 amino acids. CDR3 sequence (DNA): TGTGCCAGCAGCCGGTCCGCAGGGTATGGCTACACCTTC. It codes for CASSRSAGYGYTF.

This clonotype was seen more than once but under ten times. This rearrangement joins TRBV7-3 to TRBJ1-1; tentative D call: TRBD1 (6 bases). This CDR3 is 14 amino acids long. Trimming stripped 5 bases from V and 1 base from J, with 11 bases between. Germline V gene data show CDR1 as SGHTA and CDR2 as FQGTGA. Here the CDR3 DNA reads TGTGCCAGCAGCGCGACAGGAGGGAACACTGAAGCTTTCTTT. Residues: CASSATGGNTEAFF.

The chain carries TRBV19 and TRBJ1-2; the match to TRBD1 covers 9 bases. This CDR3 is 12 amino acids long. The V segment lost 6 bases and the J segment 6 bases; nucleotides outside the gene matches: 2. The germline V gene encodes CDR1 LNHDA and CDR2 SQIVND (reference sequence). CDR3 sequence: CASRTGGDGYTF. Here the CDR3 DNA reads TGTGCCAGTAGAACAGGGGGCGATGGCTACACCTTC.

The sample holds many counts of this clonotype. CDR3 coding DNA: TGTGCCAGCAGTGGGAGCTCTGGGGCCAACGTCCTGACTTTC. Translated: CASSGSSGANVLTF. The V and J genes are TRBV2 and TRBJ2-6; D gene ambiguous. CDR1 and CDR2 from the germline V gene are SNHLY and FYNNEI. V lost 4 bases and J 0 bases, leaving 4 bases between the germline ends. The CDR3 has 14 residues.

This chain links TRBV6-5 with TRBJ1-5, with 8 bases that match TRBD1. Germline loops: CDR1 MNHEY, CDR2 SVGAGI. Unmatched junction bases numbered 5, after V lost 6 bases and J lost 7 bases. This CDR3 has 13 amino acids. The CDR3, as DNA: TGTGCCAGCAGCAGACAGGGGCAACAGCCCCAGCATTTT. This sequence encodes CASSRQGQQPQHF.

The chain couples TRBV10-3 to TRBJ2-3, with 9 bases that match TRBD1. Germline lookup yields CDR1 ENHRY and CDR2 SYGVKD. V gave up 11 bases and J gave up 5 bases; unmatched junction bases: 11. The CDR3 sequence is 14 residues long. CDR3: CAVPEQGAEDTQYF. DNA of the CDR3: TGTGCCGTACCGGAACAGGGGGCGGAAGATACGCAGTATTTT.

The chain has TRBV28 and TRBJ1-1; D is unclear. The length of the CDR3 is 14 residues. Germline-derived CDR1 and CDR2 are MDHEN and SYDVKM. V lost 2 bases, J lost 3 bases, and 10 bases lay in between. CDR3 bases: TGTGCCAGCAGTTTAGGTCGGCAAGACACTGAAGCTTTCTTT. Translation gives CASSLGRQDTEAFF.

A word on this clonotype: A junction boundary mismatches the germline segment, possibly from a read error. The rearrangement links TRBV5-1 to TRBJ1-6; 9 nucleotides line up with TRBD1. Germline V CDR1 and CDR2: SGHRS, YFSETQ. The CDR3 is 17 residues long. This CDR3 is CASSLDRGWSYNSPLHF. The CDR3 DNA sequence: TGTGCCAGCAGCTTGGACAGGGGATGGAGCTATAATTCACCCCTCCACTTT.

V usage is TRBV4-2 and J usage is TRBJ2-5; TRBD1 matches 10 bases. The germline V gene has CDR1 LGHNA and CDR2 YNFKEQ. Trimming at V came to 4 bases and at J to 3 bases, leaving 5 bases not matched to a gene. CDR3 length equals 15 residues. The CDR3, as DNA: TGTGCCAGCAGCCCGCAGGACAGGGGGGAAGAGACCCAGTACTTC. This gives the protein CASSPQDRGEETQYF.

This clonotype was observed at least ten times. V usage is TRBV11-2 and J usage is TRBJ2-7, with 8 bases identical to TRBD2. This CDR3 is built from 14 residues. Losses at the gene ends were 3 bases for V and 5 bases for J; bases not matched to a gene: 6. CDR1 and CDR2 from the germline V gene are SGHAT and FQNNGV. CDR3 residues: CASSLGPGGDEQYF. The CDR3 nucleotides are TGTGCCAGCAGCTTGGGACCGGGAGGGGACGAGCAGTACTTC.

Worth noting for this clonotype: Germline is not matched at one junction end, which may reflect a read error. This rearrangement joins TRBV7-2 to TRBJ2-2; D might be TRBD2 (5 bases). Germline V gene sequence: CDR1 SGHTA, CDR2 FQGNSA. The CDR3 extends over 13 amino acids. The DNA of the CDR3 is TGTGCCAGCAGCTTAGTCTCAGCCGGGGAGCTGTCTTTT. Protein sequence: CASSLVSAGELSF. Full variable domain (missing parts from reference TRBV7-2 and TRBJ2-2): GAGVSQSPSNKVTEKGKDVELRCDPISGHTALYWYRQSLGQGLEFLIYFQGNSAPDKSGLPSDRFSAERTGGSVSTLTIQRTQQEDSAVYLCASSLVSAGELSFGEGSRLTVL.

Note on this clonotype: One end of the junction does not line up with germline, which may come from a read error. Here the CDR3 reads CASSNVGAGEGEQYF. CDR3 in DNA: TGTGCCAGCAGTAACGTCGGCGCAGGGGAGGGCGAGCAGTACTTC. The rearrangement uses TRBV10-3 and TRBJ2-7, with D tentatively TRBD2 (7 bases). In germline, CDR1 is ENHRY, CDR2 SYGVKD. The CDR3 is 15 amino acids.

This clonotype has only a few counts. The CDR3 loop reads CASSLAEDRASPLHF. The CDR3 bases are TGCGCCAGCAGCTTGGCCGAAGACAGGGCTTCACCCCTCCACTTT. This rearrangement joins TRBV5-1 to TRBJ1-6, with 7 bases lining up with TRBD1. This CDR3 has 15 amino acids. The junction had 6 bases not matched to a gene; V was cut back by 0 bases and J by 9 bases. The V gene's germline CDR1 is SGHRS and CDR2 YFSETQ.

J is TRBJ2-5 and V is TRBV7-6, with D possibly TRBD2 on 5 matching bases. The CDR3 has 16 residues. Trimming took 1 base from V and 2 from J, leaving 14 bases between them. Looked up from germline, CDR1 is SGHVS and CDR2 is FNYEAQ. The CDR3 nucleotides are TGTGCCAGCAGCTTAGAAGCGGTAGGGCTTCAAGAGACCCAGTACTTC. The encoded protein is CASSLEAVGLQETQYF.

Worth noting for this clonotype: Germline is not matched at one junction end, which may reflect a read error. The chain uses TRBV4-1 and TRBJ1-4; D unclear. CDR1 is MGHRA and CDR2 is YSYEKL in the germline V gene. The CDR3 consists of 15 residues. The CDR3: CASRLDSGKNEKLFF. The CDR3 region has the DNA TGTGCCAGCAGGCTAGATTCCGGAAAGAATGAAAAACTGTTTTTT.

This clonotype was found a few times. This rearrangement joins TRBV10-3 to TRBJ1-5, with 8 positions matching TRBD1. Per germline, CDR1 ENHRY and CDR2 SYGVKD. The CDR3 is 17 amino acids. J was trimmed by 6 bases and V by 10 bases; bases with no gene match: 20. CDR3 sequence: CASSRTGRSSVGQPQHF. In DNA form, the CDR3 reads TGTGCCAGCTCCCGGACAGGGAGGAGTTCAGTCGGTCAGCCCCAGCATTTT.

The table lists this clonotype with a few counts. V and J are TRBV7-9 and TRBJ2-2; no definite D call. This CDR3 has 13 amino acids. Trimming removed 7 bases at V and 4 bases at J, with 10 bases between. Germline CDR1 reads SEHNR; CDR2 reads FQNEAQ (reference sequence). In DNA form, the CDR3 reads TGTGCCAGCATGAGCAGTGCCACCGGGGAGCTGTTTTTT. Its translation: CASMSSATGELFF.

The chain joins TRBV29-1 to TRBJ2-4; a possible D gene is TRBD2 (6 bases). This CDR3 spans 16 amino acids. Trimming stripped 1 base from V and 5 bases from J, with 18 bases between. The germline V gene encodes CDR1 SQVTM and CDR2 ANQGSEA. CDR3 amino acids: CSVEGWGGVAENIQYF. The CDR3 bases are TGCAGCGTTGAAGGATGGGGTGGGGTAGCGGAAAACATTCAGTACTTC.

This chain joins TRBV7-2 and TRBJ2-5; the match to TRBD2 covers 7 bases. This CDR3 contains 14 residues. Germline loops: CDR1 SGHTA, CDR2 FQGNSA. Trimming took 5 bases from V and 4 from J; bases not matched to a gene: 7. For the CDR3, the DNA is TGTGCCAGCAGCCCAGACGGGGGGTCAGAGACCCAGTACTTC. This encodes CASSPDGGSETQYF.

This clonotype was recorded at least ten times. The chain carries TRBV20-1 and TRBJ1-2, with TRBD1 identical over 10 bases. The CDR3 covers 14 residues. Germline CDR1 reads DFQATT; CDR2 reads SNEGSKA (reference sequence). V trimming: 3 bases; J trimming: 6 bases; junction bases outside the gene matches: 7. As DNA, the CDR3 is TGCAGTGCTAGCGGGACAGGGGAACCCGATGGCTACACCTTC. It is translated as CSASGTGEPDGYTF.